Detailed here is one T cell receptor beta chain. What it binds is not known. Extracted RNA was reverse transcribed into cDNA, the sequencing template. The table came from immunoSEQ multiplex PCR; TCRdb's copy has only in-frame clones and leaves some out. The table records 150,000 to 200,000 clones, about 53% of them present only once. This sample was taken from a study of CD8+ T cells in alopecia areata. Study-wide background: The study gave treated patients oral tofacitinib at 5 to 10 mg twice daily.

Treatment given: oral pan-JAK inhibitor, 5-10 mg twice daily. Using a FACSAria, the CD4+ and CD8+ T cells were sorted from the PBMCs. This CDR3 is 15 amino acids long. Germline V gives CDR1 SGHRS, CDR2 YFSETQ. V lost 4 bases to trimming and J lost 8 bases, with 21 bases between them. Study-wide findings and caveats: While tofacitinib was given, many expanded lesional clones persisted in scalp and blood. Especially in alopecia totalis/universalis, lesional scalp showed greater clonality than normal scalp did.

This TCR was sampled from a human donor with alopecia areata. The material was CD8+ T cells sorted from blood, obtained at week 24, from a patient treated with tofacitinib. This sequence joins TRBV5-1 and TRBJ1-2; D uncertain. CDR3 loop: CASSPGRTSPMGYTF. The CDR3 DNA sequence: TGCGCCAGCAGCCCAGGACGTACGAGCCCTATGGGCTACACCTTC.